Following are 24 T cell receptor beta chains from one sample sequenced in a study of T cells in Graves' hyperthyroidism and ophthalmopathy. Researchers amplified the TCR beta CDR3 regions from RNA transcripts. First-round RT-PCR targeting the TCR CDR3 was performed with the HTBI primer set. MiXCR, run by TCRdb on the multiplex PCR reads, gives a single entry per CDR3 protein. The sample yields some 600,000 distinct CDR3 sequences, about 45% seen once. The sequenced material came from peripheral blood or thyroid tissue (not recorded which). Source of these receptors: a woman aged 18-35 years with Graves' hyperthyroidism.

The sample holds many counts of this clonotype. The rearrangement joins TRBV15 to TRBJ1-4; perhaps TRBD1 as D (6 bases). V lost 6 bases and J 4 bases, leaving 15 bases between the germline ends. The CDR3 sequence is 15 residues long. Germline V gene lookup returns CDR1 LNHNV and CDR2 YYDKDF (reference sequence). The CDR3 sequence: CATRKGQTFNEKLFF. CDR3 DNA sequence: TGTGCCACCAGGAAAGGACAGACCTTTAATGAAAAACTGTTTTTT. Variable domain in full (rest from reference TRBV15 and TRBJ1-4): DAMVIQNPRYQVTQFGKPVTLSCSQTLNHNVMYWYQQKSSQAPKLLFHYYDKDFNNEADTPDNFQSRRPNTSFCFLDIRSPGLGDTAMYLCATRKGQTFNEKLFFGSGTQLSVL.

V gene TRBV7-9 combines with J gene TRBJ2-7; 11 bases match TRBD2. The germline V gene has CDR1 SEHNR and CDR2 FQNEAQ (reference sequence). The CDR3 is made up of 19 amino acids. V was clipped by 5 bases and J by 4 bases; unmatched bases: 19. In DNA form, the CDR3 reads TGTGCCAGCAGCCCTCAGGCCGGGCAGGCACTAGCGGGAGCTTACGAGCAGTACTTC. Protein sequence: CASSPQAGQALAGAYEQYF.

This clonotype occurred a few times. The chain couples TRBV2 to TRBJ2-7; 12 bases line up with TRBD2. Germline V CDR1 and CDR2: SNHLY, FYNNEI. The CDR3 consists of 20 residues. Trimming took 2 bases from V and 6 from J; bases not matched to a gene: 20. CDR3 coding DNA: TGTGCCAGCAGTGAACTTTGGCTAGCGGGAGGGCCACGAGAGAGACGCGAGCAGTACTTC. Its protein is CASSELWLAGGPRERREQYF.

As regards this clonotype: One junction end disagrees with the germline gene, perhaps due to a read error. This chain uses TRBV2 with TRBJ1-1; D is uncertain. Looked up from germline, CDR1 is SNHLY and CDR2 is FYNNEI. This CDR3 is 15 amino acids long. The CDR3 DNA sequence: TGTGCCAGCAGTGAAGCGGGGTTGGGGAACGCTGAAGCTTTCTTT. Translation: CASSEAGLGNAEAFF.

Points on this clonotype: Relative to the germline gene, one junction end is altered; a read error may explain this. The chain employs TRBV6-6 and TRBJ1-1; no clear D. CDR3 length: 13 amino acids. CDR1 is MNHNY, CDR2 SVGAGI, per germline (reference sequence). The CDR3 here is CASSPDLNTETFF. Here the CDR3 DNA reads TGTGCCAGCAGCCCCGACCTGAACACTGAAACTTTCTTT.

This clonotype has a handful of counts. CDR3 DNA sequence: TGTGCCAGCAGTGATCTTGGGACCTTC. Translating it yields CASSDLGTF. The chain joins TRBV2 to TRBJ1-2; no reliable D call. Deletions cut 3 bases from V and 14 bases from J, with 7 bases between. The CDR3 sequence is 9 residues long. Germline V gives CDR1 SNHLY, CDR2 FYNNEI.

The CDR3 here is CAISESGVTSTDTQYF. As DNA, the CDR3 is TGTGCCATCAGTGAGTCCGGAGTTACTAGCACAGATACGCAGTATTTT. The chain employs TRBV10-3 and TRBJ2-3; no definite D call. The CDR3 runs to 16 residues. CDR1 ENHRY and CDR2 SYGVKD come from the germline V gene. Trimming removed 0 bases at V and 0 bases at J, with 10 bases between.

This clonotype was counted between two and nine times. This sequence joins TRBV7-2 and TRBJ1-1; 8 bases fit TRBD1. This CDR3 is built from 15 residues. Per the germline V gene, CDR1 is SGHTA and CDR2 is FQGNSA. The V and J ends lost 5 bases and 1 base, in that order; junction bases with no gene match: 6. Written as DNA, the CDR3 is TGTGCCAGCAGCCCCGGGGACAGGTCGAACACTGAAGCTTTCTTT. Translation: CASSPGDRSNTEAFF.

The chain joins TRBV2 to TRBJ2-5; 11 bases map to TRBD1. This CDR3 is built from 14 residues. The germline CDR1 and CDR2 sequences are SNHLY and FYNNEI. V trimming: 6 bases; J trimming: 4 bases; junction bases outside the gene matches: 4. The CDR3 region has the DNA TGTGCCAGCAGATACGGGACAGGGGGAGAGACCCAGTACTTC. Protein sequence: CASRYGTGGETQYF.

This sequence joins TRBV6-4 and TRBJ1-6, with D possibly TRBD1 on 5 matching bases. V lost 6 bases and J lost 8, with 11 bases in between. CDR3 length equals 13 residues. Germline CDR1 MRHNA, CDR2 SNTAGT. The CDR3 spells CASRLGDYSPLHF. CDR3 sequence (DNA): TGTGCCAGCAGATTGGGGGATTATTCACCCCTCCACTTT.

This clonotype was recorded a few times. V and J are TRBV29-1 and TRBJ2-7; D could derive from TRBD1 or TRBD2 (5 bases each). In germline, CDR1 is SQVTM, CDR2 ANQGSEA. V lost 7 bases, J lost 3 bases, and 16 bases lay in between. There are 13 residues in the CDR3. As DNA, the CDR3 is TGCAGCGACGAGGGGCTAGTGGTCTACGAGCAGTACTTC. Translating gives CSDEGLVVYEQYF.

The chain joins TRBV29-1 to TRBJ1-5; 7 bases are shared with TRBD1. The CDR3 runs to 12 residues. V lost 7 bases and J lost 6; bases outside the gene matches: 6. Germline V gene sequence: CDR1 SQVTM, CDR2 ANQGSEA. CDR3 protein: CSASAGGQPQHF. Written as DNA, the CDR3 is TGCAGCGCTTCGGCAGGGGGTCAGCCCCAGCATTTT.

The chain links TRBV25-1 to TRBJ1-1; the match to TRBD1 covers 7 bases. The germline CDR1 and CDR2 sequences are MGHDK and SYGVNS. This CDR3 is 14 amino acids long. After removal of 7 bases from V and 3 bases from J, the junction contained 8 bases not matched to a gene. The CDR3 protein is CASNLQGVYTEAFF. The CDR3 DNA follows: TGTGCCAGCAACCTCCAGGGGGTCTACACTGAAGCTTTCTTT.

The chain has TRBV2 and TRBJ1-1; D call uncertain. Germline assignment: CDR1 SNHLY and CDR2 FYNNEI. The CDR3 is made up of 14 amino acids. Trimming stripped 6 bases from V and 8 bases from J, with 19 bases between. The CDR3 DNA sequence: TGTGCCAGCAGCGCAATCACCGGCCCCCCCGAAGCTTTCTTT. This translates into CASSAITGPPEAFF.

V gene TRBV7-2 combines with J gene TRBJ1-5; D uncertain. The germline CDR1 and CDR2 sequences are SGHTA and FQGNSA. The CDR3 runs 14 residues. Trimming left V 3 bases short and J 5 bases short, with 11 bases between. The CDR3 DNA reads TGTGCCAGCAGCTTGACGGGGTCGGATCAGCCCCAGCATTTT. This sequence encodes CASSLTGSDQPQHF.

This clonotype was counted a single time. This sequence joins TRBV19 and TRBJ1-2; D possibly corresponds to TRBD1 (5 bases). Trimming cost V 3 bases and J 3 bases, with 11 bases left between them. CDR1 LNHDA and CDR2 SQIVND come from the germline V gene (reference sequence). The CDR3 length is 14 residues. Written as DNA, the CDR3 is TGTGCCAGTAGTATCCCGGGGCTTGACTATGGCTACACCTTC. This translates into CASSIPGLDYGYTF.

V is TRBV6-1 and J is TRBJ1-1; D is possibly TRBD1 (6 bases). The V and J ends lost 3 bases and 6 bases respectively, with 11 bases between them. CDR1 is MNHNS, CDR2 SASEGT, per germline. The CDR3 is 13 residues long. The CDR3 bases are TGTGCCAGCAGTGATTGGACAGACGCTGAAGCTTTCTTT. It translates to CASSDWTDAEAFF.

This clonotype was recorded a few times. CDR3: CASSLEVWDRVDTEAFF. CDR3 DNA sequence: TGTGCCAGTAGCCTAGAGGTTTGGGACAGGGTCGACACTGAAGCTTTCTTT. The chain couples TRBV19 to TRBJ1-1, with 9 bases aligning to TRBD1. The J segment lost 3 bases and the V segment lost 6 bases, leaving 14 bases of the junction unmatched. Germline loops: CDR1 LNHDA, CDR2 SQIVND (reference sequence). The CDR3 has 17 residues.

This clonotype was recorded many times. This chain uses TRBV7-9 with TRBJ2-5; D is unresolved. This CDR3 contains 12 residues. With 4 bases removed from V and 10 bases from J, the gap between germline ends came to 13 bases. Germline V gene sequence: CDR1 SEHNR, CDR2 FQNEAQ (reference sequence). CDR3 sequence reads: CASSSGYRDQYF. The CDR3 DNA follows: TGTGCCAGCAGCTCCGGGTATAGAGACCAGTACTTC.

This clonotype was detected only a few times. This chain's CDR3 is CASKTGKTGELFF. The CDR3 DNA sequence: TGTGCCAGTAAGACAGGGAAGACCGGGGAGCTGTTTTTT. This chain joins TRBV11-2 and TRBJ2-2, with TRBD1 identical over 7 bases. Germline V lookup: CDR1 SGHAT, CDR2 FQNNGV. The V and J ends lost 9 bases and 5 bases, in that order; junction bases with no gene match: 6. This CDR3 has 13 residues.

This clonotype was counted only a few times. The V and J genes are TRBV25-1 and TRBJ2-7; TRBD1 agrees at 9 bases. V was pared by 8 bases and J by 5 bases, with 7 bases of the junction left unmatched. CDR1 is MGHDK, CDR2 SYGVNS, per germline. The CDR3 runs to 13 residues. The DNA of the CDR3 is TGTGCCAGCTCGGGGACAGGGCTGCACGAGCAGTACTTC. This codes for CASSGTGLHEQYF.

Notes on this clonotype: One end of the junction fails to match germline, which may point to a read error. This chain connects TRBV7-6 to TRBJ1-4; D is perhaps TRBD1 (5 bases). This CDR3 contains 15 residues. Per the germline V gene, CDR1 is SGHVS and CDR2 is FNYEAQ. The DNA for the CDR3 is TGTGCCAGCAGCAAGACAGCCACTATGGGTGAAGAACTGTTTTTT. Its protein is CASSKTATMGEELFF.

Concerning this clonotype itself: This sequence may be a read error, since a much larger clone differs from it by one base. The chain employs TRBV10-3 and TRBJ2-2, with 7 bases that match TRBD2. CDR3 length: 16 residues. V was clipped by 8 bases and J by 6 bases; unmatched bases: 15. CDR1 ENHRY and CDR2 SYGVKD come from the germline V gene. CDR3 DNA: TGTGCCATCGGTGGTAGCGGGCGGAGTAGCTCCGGGGAGCTGTTTTTT. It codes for CAIGGSGRSSSGELFF.

The CDR3 sequence: CASSTGFLNSPLHF. CDR3 bases: TGTGCCAGCAGTACGGGTTTCCTTAATTCACCCCTCCACTTT. This chain links TRBV2 with TRBJ1-6; no clear D. There are 14 residues in the CDR3. V lost 5 bases to trimming and J lost 6 bases, with 11 bases between them. The germline gives CDR1 SNHLY, CDR2 FYNNEI.